This T cell receptor (beta chain) was documented in a study of shared clonotypes between healthy human individuals. Study-level results: Among donors, clonotype sharing was expected to be affected by sequencing depth. Clonotypes not shared had lower generation probabilities than those common to all four donors.

Worth noting for this clone: Antigen specificity is unknown.

Participating donors were healthy, HIV-negative adults free of recent acute infections or vaccinations. CD8 memory merged CD45RO+ cells and CCR7-negative CD45RA+ TemRA cells into one population. Method: immunoSEQ multiplex PCR; TCRdb's copy keeps in-frame clones and lacks some. The data contain a few hundred thousand clones, 95% to 97% of them singletons. The germline CDR1 and CDR2 sequences are MNHNS and SASEGT. V was clipped by 3 bases and J by 7 bases, with 16 bases between them. The CDR3 length is 15 residues. This receptor was identified in a man aged 25 to 45 in good health. Sequencing was done on a sample of memory CD8+ T cells sorted from blood. Sample subset: CD45RO+ cells pooled with CCR7-negative TemRA cells. The chain has TRBV6-1 and TRBJ1-5, with D hard to call. The CDR3 sequence is CASSDPYARSQPQHF. The CDR3 region has the DNA TGTGCCAGCAGTGACCCATATGCTCGATCCCAGCCCCAGCATTTT.